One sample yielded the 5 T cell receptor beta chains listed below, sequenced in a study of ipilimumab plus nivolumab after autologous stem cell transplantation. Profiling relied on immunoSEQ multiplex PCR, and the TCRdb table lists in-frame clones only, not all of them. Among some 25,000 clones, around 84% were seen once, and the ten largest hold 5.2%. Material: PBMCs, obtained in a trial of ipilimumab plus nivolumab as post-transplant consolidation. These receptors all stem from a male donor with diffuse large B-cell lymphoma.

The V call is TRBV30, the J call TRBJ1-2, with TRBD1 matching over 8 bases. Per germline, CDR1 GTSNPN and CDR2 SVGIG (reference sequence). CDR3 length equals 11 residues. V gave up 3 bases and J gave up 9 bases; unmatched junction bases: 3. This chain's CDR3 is CAWSGDRSYTF. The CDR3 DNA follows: TGTGCCTGGAGCGGGGACAGGAGCTACACCTTC.

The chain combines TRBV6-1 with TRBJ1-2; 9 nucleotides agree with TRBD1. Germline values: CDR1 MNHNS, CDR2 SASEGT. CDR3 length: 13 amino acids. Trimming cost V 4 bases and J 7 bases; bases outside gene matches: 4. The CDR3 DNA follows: TGTGCCAGCAGTGTAGGGACAGGGCTTGGCTACACCTTC. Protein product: CASSVGTGLGYTF.

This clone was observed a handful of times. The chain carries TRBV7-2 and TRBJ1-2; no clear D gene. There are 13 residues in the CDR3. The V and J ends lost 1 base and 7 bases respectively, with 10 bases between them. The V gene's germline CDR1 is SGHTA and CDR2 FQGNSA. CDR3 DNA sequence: TGTGCCAGCAGCTTAGACCCCGCGCTTGGCTACACCTTC. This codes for CASSLDPALGYTF.

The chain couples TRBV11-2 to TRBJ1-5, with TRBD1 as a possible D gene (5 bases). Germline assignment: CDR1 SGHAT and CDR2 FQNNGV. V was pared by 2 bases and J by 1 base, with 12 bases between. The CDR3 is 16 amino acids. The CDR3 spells CASSLLEGQSNQPQHF. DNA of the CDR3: TGTGCCAGCAGCTTATTGGAGGGGCAAAGCAATCAGCCCCAGCATTTT.

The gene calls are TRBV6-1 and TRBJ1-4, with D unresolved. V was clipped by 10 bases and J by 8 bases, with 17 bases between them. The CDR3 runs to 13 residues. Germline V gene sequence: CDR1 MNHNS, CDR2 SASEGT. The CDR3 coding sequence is TGTGCCACCGCGGAGAGAAGCGGCGAAAAACTGTTTTTT. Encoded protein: CATAERSGEKLFF.